This TCR beta chain was identified during a study of blood T cells in healthy people across ages. Study at large: Capturing about one barcoded beta molecule per two T cells was achieved by template switching.

The CDR3 length is 14 residues. Peripheral blood samples of 9.5 to 10 milliliters were drawn from each donor. PCR was performed a second time for 7 to 11 cycles using a sample-barcoded 5' primer and a J-beta primer mix. TCRdb fed the 5' RACE reads into MiXCR, producing one record per CDR3 protein. The sample contains about 640,000 distinct CDR3 sequences, around three fifths of which appear only once. The specimen was blood. The V and J genes are TRBV21-1 and TRBJ2-4; the table's D call of TRBD1 was not tested on the DNA. TRBV21-1 is a recognized pseudogene. The clonotype was recovered from a man in his sixties in good health. CDR3 nucleotide sequence: TGTGCCAGCAGCGCGCCGACAAGGGGGGCAGCTGAGTACTTC. Protein: CASSAPTRGAAEYF.